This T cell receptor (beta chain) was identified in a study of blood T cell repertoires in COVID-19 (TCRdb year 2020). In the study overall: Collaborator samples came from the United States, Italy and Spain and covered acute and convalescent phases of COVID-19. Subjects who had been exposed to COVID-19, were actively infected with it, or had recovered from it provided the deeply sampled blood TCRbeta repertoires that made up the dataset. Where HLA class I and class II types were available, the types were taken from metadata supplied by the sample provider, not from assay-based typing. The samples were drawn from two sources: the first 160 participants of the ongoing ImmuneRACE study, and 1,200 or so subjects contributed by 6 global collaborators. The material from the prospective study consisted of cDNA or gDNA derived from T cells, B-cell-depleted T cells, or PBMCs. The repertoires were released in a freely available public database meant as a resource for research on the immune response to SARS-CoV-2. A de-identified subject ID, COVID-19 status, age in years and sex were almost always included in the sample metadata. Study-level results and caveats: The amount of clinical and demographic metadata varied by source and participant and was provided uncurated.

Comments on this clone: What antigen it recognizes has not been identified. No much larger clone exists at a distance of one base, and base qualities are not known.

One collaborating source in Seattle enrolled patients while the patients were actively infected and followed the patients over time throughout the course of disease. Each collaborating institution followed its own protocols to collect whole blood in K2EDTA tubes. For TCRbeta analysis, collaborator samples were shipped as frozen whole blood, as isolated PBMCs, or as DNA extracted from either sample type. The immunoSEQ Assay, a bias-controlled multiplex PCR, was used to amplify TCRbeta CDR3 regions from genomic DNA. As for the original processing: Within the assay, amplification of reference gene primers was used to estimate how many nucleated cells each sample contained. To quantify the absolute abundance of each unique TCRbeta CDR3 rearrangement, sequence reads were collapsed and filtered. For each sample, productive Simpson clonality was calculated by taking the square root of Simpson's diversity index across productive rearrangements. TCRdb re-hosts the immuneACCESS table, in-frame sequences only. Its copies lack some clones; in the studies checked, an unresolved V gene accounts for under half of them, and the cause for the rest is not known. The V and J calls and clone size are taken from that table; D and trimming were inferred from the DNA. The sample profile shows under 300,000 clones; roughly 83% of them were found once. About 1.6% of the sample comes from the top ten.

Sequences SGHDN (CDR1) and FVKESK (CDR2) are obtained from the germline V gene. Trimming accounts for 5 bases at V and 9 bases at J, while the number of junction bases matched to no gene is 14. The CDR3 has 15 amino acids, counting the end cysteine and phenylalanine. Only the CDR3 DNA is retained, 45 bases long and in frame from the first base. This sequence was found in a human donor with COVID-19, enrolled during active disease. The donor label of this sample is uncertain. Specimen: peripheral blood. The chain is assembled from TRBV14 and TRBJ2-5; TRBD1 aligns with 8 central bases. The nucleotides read TGTGCCAGCAGCATGACAGGGGATGGCGGAATGGCCCAGTACTTC. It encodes CASSMTGDGGMAQYF.